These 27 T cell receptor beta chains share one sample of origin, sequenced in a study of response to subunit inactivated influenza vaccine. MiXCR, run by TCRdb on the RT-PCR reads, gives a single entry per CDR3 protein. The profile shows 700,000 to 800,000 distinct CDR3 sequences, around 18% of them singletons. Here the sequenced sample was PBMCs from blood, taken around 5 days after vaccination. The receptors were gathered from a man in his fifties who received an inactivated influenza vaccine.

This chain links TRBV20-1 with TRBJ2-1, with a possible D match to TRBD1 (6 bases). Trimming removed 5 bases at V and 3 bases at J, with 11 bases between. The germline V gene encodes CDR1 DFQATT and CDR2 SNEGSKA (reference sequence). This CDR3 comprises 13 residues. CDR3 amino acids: CSAPPDSYNEQFF. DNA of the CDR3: TGCAGTGCTCCTCCGGACAGCTACAATGAGCAGTTCTTC.

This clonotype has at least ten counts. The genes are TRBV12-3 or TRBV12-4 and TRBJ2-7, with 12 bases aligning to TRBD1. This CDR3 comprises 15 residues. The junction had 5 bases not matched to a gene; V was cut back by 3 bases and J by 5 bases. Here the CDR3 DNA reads TGTGCCAGCAGTTTGGCCGGGACAGGGGGCCACGAGCAGTACTTC. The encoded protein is CASSLAGTGGHEQYF.

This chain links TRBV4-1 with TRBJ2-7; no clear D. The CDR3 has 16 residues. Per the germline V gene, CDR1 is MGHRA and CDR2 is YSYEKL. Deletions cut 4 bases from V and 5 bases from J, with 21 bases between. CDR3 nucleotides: TGCGCCAGCAGCCCCGTGCCAGCGAAAGGGTATAACGAGCAGTACTTC. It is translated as CASSPVPAKGYNEQYF.

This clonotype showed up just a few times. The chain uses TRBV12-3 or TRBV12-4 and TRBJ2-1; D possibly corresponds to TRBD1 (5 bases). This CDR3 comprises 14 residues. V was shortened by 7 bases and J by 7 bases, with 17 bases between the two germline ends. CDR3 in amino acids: CASTSGIIGNEQFF. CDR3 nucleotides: TGTGCCAGCACCTCAGGGATTATAGGGAATGAGCAGTTCTTC.

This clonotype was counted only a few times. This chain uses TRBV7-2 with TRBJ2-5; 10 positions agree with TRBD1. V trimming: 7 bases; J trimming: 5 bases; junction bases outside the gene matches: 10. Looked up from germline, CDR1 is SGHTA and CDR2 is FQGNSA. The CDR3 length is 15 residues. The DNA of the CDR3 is TGTGCCAGCACCCGGGGACAGGGGCGTAGGGAGACCCAGTACTTC. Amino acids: CASTRGQGRRETQYF.

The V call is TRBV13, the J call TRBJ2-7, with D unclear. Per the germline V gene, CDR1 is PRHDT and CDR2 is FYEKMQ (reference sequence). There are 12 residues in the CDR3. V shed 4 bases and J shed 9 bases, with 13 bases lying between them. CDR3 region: CASSSGPFRQYF. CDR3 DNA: TGTGCCAGCAGCTCCGGACCCTTTAGGCAGTACTTC.

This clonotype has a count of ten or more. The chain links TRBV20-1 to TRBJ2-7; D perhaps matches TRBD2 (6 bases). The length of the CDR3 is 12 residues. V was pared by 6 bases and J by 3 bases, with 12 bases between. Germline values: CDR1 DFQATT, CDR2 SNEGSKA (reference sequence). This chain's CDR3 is CSAGTLYYEQYF. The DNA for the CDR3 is TGCAGTGCCGGGACTCTGTACTACGAGCAGTACTTC.

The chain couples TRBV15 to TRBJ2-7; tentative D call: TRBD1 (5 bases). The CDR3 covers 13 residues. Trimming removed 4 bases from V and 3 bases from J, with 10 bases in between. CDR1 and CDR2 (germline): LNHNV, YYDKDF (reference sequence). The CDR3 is CATSKDKSYEQYF. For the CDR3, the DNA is TGTGCCACCAGCAAGGACAAGAGCTACGAGCAGTACTTC. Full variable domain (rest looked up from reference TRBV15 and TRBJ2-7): DAMVIQNPRYQVTQFGKPVTLSCSQTLNHNVMYWYQQKSSQAPKLLFHYYDKDFNNEADTPDNFQSRRPNTSFCFLDIRSPGLGDTAMYLCATSKDKSYEQYFGPGTRLTVT.

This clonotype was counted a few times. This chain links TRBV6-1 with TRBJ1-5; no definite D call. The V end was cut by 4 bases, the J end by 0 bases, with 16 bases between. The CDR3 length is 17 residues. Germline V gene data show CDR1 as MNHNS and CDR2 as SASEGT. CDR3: CASSGNKGIYSNQPQHF. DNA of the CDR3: TGTGCCAGCAGTGGAAATAAAGGAATTTATAGCAATCAGCCCCAGCATTTT.

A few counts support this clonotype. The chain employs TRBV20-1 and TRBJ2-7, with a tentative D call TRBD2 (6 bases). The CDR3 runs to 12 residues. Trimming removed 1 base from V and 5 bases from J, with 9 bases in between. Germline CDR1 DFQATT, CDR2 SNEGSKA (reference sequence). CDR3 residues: CSARGGTDEQYF. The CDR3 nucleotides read TGCAGTGCTAGAGGGGGGACTGACGAGCAGTACTTC.

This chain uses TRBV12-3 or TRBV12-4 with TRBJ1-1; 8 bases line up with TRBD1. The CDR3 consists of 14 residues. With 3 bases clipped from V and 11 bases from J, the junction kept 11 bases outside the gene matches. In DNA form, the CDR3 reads TGTGCCAGCAGTTTCGGGTCGGACAGGGAGGCGGCTTTCTTT. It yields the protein CASSFGSDREAAFF.

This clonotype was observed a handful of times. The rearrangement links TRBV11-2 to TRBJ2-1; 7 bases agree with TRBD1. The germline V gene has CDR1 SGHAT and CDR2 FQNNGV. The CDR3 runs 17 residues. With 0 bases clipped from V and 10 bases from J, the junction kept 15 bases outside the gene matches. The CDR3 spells CASSLESLVLGGKEQFF. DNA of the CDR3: TGTGCCAGCAGCTTAGAGAGTTTAGTTCTAGGGGGCAAGGAGCAGTTCTTC. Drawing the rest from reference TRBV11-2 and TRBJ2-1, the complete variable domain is EAGVAQSPRYKIIEKRQSVAFWCNPISGHATLYWYQQILGQGPKLLIQFQNNGVVDDSQLPKDRFSAERLKGVDSTLKIQPAKLEDSAVYLCASSLESLVLGGKEQFFGPGTRLTVL.

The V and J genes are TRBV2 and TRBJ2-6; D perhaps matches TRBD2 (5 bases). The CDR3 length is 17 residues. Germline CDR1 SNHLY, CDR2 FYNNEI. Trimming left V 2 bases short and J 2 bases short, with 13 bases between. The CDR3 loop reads CASSERRLAAGANVLTF. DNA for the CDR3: TGTGCCAGCAGTGAAAGGAGGTTAGCAGCTGGGGCCAACGTCCTGACTTTC.

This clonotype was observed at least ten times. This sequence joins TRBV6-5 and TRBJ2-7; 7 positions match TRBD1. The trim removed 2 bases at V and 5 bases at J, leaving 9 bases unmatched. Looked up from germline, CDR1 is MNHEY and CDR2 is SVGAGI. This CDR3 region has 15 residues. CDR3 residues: CASSYPDRVRNEQYF. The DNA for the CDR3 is TGTGCCAGCAGTTACCCAGACAGGGTAAGAAACGAGCAGTACTTC.

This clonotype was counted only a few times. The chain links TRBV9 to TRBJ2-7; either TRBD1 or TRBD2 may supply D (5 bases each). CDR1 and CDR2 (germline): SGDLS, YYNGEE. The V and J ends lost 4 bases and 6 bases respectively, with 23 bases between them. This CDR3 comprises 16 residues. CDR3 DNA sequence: TGTGCCAGCAGCCCCCTCCTGGGGCTAGCCCTTGCCGAGCAGTACTTC. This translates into CASSPLLGLALAEQYF.

CDR3 sequence reads: CASSFTSPSTDTQYF. The DNA of the CDR3 is TGTGCCAGCAGTTTCACATCTCCTAGCACAGATACGCAGTATTTT. The chain couples TRBV12-3 or TRBV12-4 to TRBJ2-3; D gene unclear. V was clipped by 3 bases and J by 0 bases, with 10 bases between them. This CDR3 spans 15 amino acids.

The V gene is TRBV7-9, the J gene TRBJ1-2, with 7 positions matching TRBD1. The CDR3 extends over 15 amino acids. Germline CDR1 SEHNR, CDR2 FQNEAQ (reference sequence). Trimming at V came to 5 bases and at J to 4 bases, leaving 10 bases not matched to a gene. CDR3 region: CASSINRGLFYGYTF. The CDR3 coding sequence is TGTGCCAGCAGCATAAACAGGGGACTCTTCTATGGCTACACCTTC.

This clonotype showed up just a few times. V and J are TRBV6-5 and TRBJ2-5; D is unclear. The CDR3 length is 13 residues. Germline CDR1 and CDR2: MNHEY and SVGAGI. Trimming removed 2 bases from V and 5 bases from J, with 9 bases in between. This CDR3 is CASSYVLRETQYF. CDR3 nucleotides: TGTGCCAGCAGTTACGTCCTTCGGGAGACCCAGTACTTC.

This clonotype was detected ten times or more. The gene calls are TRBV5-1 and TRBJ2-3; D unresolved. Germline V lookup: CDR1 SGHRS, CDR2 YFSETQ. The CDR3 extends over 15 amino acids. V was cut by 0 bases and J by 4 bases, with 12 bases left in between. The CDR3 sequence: CASSLANLGPDTQYF. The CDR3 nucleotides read TGCGCCAGCAGCTTGGCCAATCTCGGGCCAGATACGCAGTATTTT.

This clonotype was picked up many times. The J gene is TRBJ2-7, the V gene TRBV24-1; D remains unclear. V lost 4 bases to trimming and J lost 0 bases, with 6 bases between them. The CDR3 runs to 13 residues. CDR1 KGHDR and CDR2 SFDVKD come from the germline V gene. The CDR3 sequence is CATSEAISYEQYF. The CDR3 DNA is TGTGCCACCAGTGAGGCAATCTCCTACGAGCAGTACTTC.

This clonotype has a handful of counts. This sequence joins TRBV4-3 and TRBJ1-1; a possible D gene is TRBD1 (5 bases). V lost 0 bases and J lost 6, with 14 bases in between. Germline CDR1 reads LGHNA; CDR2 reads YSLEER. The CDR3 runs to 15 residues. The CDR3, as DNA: TGCGCCAGCAGCCAAGAATTCGGGGACCGTTCTGAAGCTTTCTTT. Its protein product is CASSQEFGDRSEAFF.

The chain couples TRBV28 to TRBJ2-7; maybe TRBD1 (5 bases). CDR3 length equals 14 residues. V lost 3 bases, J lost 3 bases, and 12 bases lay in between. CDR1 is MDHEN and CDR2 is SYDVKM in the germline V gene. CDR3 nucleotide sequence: TGTGCCAGCAGTTTTACAGGAACCTTCTACGAGCAGTACTTC. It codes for CASSFTGTFYEQYF.

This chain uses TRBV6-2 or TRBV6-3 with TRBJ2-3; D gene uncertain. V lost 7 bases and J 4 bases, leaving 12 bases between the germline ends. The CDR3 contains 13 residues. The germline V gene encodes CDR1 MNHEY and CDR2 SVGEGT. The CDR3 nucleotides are TGTGCCAGCACCCAAATTCCGGCAGATACGCAGTATTTT. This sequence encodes CASTQIPADTQYF.

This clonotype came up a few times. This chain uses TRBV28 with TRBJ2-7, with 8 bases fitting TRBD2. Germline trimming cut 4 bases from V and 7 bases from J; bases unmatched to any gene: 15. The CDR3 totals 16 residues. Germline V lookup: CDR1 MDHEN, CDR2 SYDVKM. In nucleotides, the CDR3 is TGTGCCAGCAGTTCACCCCCGGGACTAGAGGAGAGGGAGCAGTACTTC. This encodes CASSSPPGLEEREQYF.

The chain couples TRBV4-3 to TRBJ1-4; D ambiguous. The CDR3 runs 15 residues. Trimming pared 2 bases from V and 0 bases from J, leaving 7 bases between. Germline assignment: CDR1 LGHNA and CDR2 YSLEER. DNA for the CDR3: TGCGCCAGCAGCCAAACTCCAGCAACTAATGAAAAACTGTTTTTT. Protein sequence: CASSQTPATNEKLFF.

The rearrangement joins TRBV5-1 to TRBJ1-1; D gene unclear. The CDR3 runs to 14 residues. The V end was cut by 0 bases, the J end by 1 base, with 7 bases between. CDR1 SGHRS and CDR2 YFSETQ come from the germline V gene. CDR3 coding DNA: TGCGCCAGCAGCTTGGTTAGCTGGAACACTGAAGCTTTCTTT. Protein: CASSLVSWNTEAFF.

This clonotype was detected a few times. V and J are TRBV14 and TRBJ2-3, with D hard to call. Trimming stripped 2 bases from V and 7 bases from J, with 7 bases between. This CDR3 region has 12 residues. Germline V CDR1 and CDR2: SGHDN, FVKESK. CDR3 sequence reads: CASSQNGYTQYF. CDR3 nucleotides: TGTGCCAGCAGCCAAAACGGTTATACGCAGTATTTT. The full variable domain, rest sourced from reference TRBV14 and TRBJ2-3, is EAGVTQFPSHSVIEKGQTVTLRCDPISGHDNLYWYRRVMGKEIKFLLHFVKESKQDESGMPNNRFLAERTGGTYSTLKVQPAELEDSGVYFCASSQNGYTQYFGPGTRLTVL.